These 7 T cell receptor beta chains originate from one sample sequenced in a study of blood T cell repertoires in COVID-19. Produced via immunoSEQ multiplex PCR; TCRdb's table is partial and in-frame only. The table shows about 59,000 clones, with roughly three quarters occurring only once. Sequenced input: peripheral blood. These receptors were collected from a man in his fifties or sixties with acute or convalescent COVID-19.

This sequence joins TRBV5-4 and TRBJ2-1; 8 nucleotides agree with TRBD1. V was pared by 3 bases and J by 6 bases, with 5 bases of the junction left unmatched. The CDR3 consists of 14 residues. Germline V lookup: CDR1 SGHNT, CDR2 YYREEE (reference sequence). CDR3 in amino acids: CASSSQTGVNEQFF. The CDR3 DNA is TGTGCCAGCAGCTCCCAGACAGGGGTCAATGAGCAGTTCTTC.

This chain connects TRBV28 to TRBJ1-3; 8 bases are shared with TRBD1. Looked up from germline, CDR1 is MDHEN and CDR2 is SYDVKM. V dropped 8 bases and J dropped 3; count of bases not matched to a gene: 12. The CDR3 contains 16 residues. CDR3 amino acids: CASRLSPGTGGNTIYF. In nucleotides, the CDR3 is TGTGCCAGCCGTCTCTCTCCCGGGACAGGTGGAAACACCATATATTTT.

This clone was observed a handful of times. Other DNA sequences in the sample encode the same CDR3. The genes are TRBV9 and TRBJ2-5; 7 bases fit TRBD2. Germline assignment: CDR1 SGDLS and CDR2 YYNGEE. The J segment lost 3 bases and the V segment lost 1 base, leaving 0 bases of the junction unmatched. The CDR3 is 13 residues long. CDR3 DNA sequence: TGTGCCAGCAGCGTACGGGGGGAAGAGACCCAGTACTTC. Encoded protein: CASSVRGEETQYF.

The chain has TRBV6-5 and TRBJ1-2; the D is unclear. CDR1 is MNHEY, CDR2 SVGAGI, per germline. This CDR3 is built from 13 residues. V was pared by 6 bases and J by 2 bases, with 10 bases between. CDR3 region: CASRTDRNYGYTF. The CDR3 DNA follows: TGTGCCAGCAGGACTGACCGGAACTATGGCTACACCTTC.

The rearrangement joins TRBV20-1 to TRBJ1-2, with unresolved D. This CDR3 is built from 11 residues. V shed 5 bases and J shed 6 bases, with 10 bases lying between them. In germline, CDR1 is DFQATT, CDR2 SNEGSKA (reference sequence). The CDR3: CSARFGDGYTF. DNA for the CDR3: TGCAGTGCTCGCTTCGGGGATGGCTACACCTTC.

This chain joins TRBV4-1 and TRBJ2-7; 8 positions agree with TRBD2. J lost 0 bases, V lost 2 bases, and 6 bases had no gene match. The CDR3 runs to 16 residues. Germline-derived CDR1 and CDR2 are MGHRA and YSYEKL. The CDR3 DNA reads as TGCGCCAGCAGCCAAACTGAGCGGGGGCCCTCCTACGAGCAGTACTTC. Protein product: CASSQTERGPSYEQYF.

The chain recombines TRBV6-5 with TRBJ2-7; D might be TRBD2 (6 bases). CDR1 is MNHEY and CDR2 is SVGAGI in the germline V gene. The CDR3 consists of 12 residues. With 7 bases removed from V and 7 bases from J, the gap between germline ends came to 14 bases. The CDR3 DNA is TGTGCCAGCAACTTTTTGGGGGGTGAGCAGTACTTC. Translation gives CASNFLGGEQYF.